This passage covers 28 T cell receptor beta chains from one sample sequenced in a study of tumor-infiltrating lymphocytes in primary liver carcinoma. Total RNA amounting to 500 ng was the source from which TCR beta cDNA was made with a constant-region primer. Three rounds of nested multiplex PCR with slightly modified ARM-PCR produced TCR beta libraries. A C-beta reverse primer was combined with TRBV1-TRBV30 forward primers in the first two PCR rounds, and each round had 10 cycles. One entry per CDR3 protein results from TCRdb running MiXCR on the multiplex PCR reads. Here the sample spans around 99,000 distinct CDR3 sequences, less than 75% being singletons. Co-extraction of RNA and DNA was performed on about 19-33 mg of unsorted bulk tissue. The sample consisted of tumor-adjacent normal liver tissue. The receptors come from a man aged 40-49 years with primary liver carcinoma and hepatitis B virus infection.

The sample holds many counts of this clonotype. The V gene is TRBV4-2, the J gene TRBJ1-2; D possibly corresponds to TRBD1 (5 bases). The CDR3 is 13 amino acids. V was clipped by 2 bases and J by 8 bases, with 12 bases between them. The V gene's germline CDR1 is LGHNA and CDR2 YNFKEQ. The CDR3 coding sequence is TGTGCCAGCAGCCAACTAGGGACCGCAGGCTACACCTTC. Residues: CASSQLGTAGYTF.

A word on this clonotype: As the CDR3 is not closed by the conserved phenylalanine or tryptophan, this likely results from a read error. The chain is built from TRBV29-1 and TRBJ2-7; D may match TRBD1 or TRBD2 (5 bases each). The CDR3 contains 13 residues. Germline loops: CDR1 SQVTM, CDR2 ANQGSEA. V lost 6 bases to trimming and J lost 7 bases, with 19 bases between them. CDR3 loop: CSVLREGIYEQYL. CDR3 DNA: TGCAGCGTCCTCCGTGAGGGGATATATGAGCAGTACCTC.

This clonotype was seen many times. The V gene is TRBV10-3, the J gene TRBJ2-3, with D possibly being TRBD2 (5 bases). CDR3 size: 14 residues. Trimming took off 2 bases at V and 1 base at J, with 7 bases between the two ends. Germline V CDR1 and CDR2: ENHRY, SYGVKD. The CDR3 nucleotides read TGTGCCATCAGTGAGAACGGGGGCACAGATACGCAGTATTTT. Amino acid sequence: CAISENGGTDTQYF.

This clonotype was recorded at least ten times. In nucleotides, the CDR3 is TGCAGCGTAGCCAGACAGGGGGCAACCTACGAGCAGTACTTC. Residues: CSVARQGATYEQYF. This chain connects TRBV29-1 to TRBJ2-7; TRBD1 agrees at 10 bases. The J segment lost 2 bases and the V segment lost 6 bases, leaving 7 bases of the junction unmatched. The germline gives CDR1 SQVTM, CDR2 ANQGSEA. CDR3 length: 14 residues.

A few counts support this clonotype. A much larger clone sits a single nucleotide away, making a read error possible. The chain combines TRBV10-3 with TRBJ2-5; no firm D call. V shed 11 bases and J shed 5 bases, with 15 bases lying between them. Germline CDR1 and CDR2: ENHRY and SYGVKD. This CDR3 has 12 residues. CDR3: CAAQAPGETQYF. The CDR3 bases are TGTGCCGCCCAAGCCCCCGGTGAGACCCAGTACTTC.

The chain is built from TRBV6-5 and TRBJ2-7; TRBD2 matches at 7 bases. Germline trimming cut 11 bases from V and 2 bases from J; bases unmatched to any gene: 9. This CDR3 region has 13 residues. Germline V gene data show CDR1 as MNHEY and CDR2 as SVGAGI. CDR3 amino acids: CAAGRRSTYEQYF. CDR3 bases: TGTGCCGCCGGGAGGCGGTCCACCTACGAGCAGTACTTC.

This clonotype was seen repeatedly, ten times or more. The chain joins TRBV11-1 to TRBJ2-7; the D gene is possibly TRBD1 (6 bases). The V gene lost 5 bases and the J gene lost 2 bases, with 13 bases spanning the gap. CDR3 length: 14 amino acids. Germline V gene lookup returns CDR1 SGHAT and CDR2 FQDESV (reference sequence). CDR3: CASSPRQVTYEQYF. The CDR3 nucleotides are TGTGCCAGCAGCCCCCGACAGGTTACCTACGAGCAGTACTTC. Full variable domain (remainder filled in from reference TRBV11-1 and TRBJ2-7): EAEVAQSPRYKITEKSQAVAFWCDPISGHATLYWYRQILGQGPELLVQFQDESVVDDSQLPKDRFSAERLKGVDSTLKIQPAELGDSAMYLCASSPRQVTYEQYFGPGTRLTVT.

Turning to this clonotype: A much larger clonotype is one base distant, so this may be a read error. The CDR3 region is CASSDRRFGADTQYF. The CDR3 nucleotides are TGTGCCAGCAGCGATAGGAGGTTCGGCGCAGATACGCAGTATTTT. The V call is TRBV7-9, the J call TRBJ2-3; TRBD2 might be the D (5 bases). CDR3 length: 15 amino acids. Trimming removed 5 bases at V and 4 bases at J, with 16 bases between. CDR1 is SEHNR and CDR2 is FQNEAQ in the germline V gene (reference sequence). Variable domain in full (rest from reference TRBV7-9 and TRBJ2-3): DTGVSQNPRHKITKRGQNVTFRCDPISEHNRLYWYRQTLGQGPEFLTYFQNEAQLEKSRLLSDRFSAERPKGSFSTLEIQRTEQGDSAMYLCASSDRRFGADTQYFGPGTRLTVL.

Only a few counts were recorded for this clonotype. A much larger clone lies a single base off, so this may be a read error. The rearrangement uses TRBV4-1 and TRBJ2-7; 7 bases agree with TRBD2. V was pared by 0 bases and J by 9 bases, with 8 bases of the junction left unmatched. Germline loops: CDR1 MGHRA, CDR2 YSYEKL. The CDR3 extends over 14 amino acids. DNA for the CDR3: TGCGCCAGCAGCCAAGACGTACGGGAGGCGGTGCAGTACTTC. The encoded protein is CASSQDVREAVQYF.

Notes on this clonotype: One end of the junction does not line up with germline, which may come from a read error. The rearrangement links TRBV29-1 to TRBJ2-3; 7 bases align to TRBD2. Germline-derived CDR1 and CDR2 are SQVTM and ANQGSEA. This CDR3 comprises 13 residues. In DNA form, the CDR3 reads TGCAGCGTTCGAGCGGGGACCGCAGATACGCAGTGTTTT. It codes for CSVRAGTADTQCF.

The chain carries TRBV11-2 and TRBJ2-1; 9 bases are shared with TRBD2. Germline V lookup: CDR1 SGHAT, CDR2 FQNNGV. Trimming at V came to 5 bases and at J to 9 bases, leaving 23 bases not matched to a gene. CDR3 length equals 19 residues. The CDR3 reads CASSQATGGRADYPGEQFF. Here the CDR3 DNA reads TGTGCCAGCAGCCAAGCAACTGGCGGGAGGGCCGATTACCCTGGTGAGCAGTTCTTC.

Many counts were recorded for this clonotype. The DNA for the CDR3 is TGTGCCAGCAGTTCCGCCCCCGGACAGCCATCTAGCACAGATACGCAGTATTTT. This gives the protein CASSSAPGQPSSTDTQYF. The J gene is TRBJ2-3, the V gene TRBV6-2 or TRBV6-3, with TRBD1 as a possible D gene (6 bases). With 4 bases removed from V and 0 bases from J, the gap between germline ends came to 20 bases. This CDR3 comprises 18 residues. The germline gives CDR1 MNHEY, CDR2 SVGEGT.

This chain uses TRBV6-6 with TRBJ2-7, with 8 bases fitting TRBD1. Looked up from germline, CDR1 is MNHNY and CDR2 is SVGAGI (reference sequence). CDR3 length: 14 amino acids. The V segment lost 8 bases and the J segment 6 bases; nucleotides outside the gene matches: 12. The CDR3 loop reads CASAMGQDTTEQYF. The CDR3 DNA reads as TGTGCCAGCGCCATGGGACAGGATACTACCGAGCAGTACTTC.

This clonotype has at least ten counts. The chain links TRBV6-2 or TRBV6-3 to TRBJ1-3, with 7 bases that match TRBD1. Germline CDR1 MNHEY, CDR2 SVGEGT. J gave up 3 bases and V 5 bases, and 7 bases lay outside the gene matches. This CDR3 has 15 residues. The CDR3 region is CASSPGTAVGNTIYF. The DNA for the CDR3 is TGTGCCAGCAGTCCCGGGACAGCCGTTGGAAACACCATATATTTT.

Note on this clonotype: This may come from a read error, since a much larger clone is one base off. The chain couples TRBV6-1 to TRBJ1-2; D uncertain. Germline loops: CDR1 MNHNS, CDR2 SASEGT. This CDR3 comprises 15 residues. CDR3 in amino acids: CVSVSHYSSLGGYTF. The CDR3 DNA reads TGTGTCAGCGTCTCCCACTACAGTTCCCTTGGCGGCTACACCTTC.

The CDR3 spells CANNTDRGNEQFF. Written as DNA, the CDR3 is TGTGCCAACAATACGGACAGGGGTAATGAGCAGTTCTTC. This chain links TRBV12-3 or TRBV12-4 with TRBJ2-1; TRBD1 matches at 9 bases. Unmatched junction bases numbered 8, after V lost 10 bases and J lost 7 bases. This CDR3 spans 13 amino acids.

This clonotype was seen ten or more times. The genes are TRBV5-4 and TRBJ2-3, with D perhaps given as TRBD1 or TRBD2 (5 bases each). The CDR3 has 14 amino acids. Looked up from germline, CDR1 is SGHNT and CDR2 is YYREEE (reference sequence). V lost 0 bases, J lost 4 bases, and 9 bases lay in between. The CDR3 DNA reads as TGTGCCAGCAGCTTGGTGGGACCAGCAGATACGCAGTATTTT. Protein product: CASSLVGPADTQYF.

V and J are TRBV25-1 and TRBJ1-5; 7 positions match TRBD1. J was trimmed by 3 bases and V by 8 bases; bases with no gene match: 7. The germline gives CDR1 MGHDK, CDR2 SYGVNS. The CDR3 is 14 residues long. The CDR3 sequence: CASGKGQYNQPQHF. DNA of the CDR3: TGTGCCAGCGGGAAGGGACAGTACAATCAGCCCCAGCATTTT.

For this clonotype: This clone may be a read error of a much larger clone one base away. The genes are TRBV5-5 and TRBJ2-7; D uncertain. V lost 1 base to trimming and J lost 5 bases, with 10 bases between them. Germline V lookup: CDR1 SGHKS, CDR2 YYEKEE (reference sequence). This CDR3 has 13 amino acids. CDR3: CASSLTRVNEQYF. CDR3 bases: TGTGCCAGCAGCTTGACAAGGGTGAACGAGCAGTACTTC.

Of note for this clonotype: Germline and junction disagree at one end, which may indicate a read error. In nucleotides, the CDR3 is TGTGCCATCGGGACAGCGTTCTCCTACAAGCAGTACTTC. The encoded protein is CAIGTAFSYKQYF. This chain uses TRBV10-3 with TRBJ2-7; 7 positions match TRBD1. Looked up from germline, CDR1 is ENHRY and CDR2 is SYGVKD. This CDR3 is 13 amino acids long.

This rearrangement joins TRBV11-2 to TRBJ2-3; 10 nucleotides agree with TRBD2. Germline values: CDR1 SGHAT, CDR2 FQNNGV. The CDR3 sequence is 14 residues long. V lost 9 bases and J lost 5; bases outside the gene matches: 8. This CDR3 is CARSLGTSEDTQYF. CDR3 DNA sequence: TGTGCCAGGAGCCTCGGGACTAGCGAAGATACGCAGTATTTT.

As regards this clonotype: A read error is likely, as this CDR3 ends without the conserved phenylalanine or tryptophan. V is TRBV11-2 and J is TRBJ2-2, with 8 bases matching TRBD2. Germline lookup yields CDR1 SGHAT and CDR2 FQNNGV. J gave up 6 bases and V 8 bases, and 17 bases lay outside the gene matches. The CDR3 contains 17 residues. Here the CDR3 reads CASGAGLVVSPAGELFC. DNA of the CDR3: TGTGCCAGCGGCGCGGGACTAGTGGTCTCCCCGGCCGGGGAGCTGTTTTGT.

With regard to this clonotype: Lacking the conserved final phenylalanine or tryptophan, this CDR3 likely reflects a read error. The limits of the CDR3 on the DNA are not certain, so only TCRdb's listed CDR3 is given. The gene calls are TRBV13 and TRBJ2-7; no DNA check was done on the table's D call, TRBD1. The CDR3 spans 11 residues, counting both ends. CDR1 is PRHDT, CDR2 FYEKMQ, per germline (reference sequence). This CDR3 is CASSLGQDSYP.

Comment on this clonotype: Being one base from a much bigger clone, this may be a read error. The CDR3 DNA sequence: TGTGCCAGCAGTACCGGAGACAGGATCAATGGCTACACCTTC. It encodes CASSTGDRINGYTF. J is TRBJ1-2 and V is TRBV6-6, with D possibly TRBD1 on 6 matching bases. Germline-derived CDR1 and CDR2 are MNHNY and SVGAGI (reference sequence). CDR3 length: 14 amino acids. Trimming cost V 5 bases and J 6 bases, with 16 bases left between them.

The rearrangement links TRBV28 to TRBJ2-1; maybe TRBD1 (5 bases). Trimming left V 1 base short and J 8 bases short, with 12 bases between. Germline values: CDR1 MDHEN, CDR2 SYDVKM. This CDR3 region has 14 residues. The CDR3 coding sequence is TGTGCCAGCAGTTTATCCGGAAGGGGATATGAGCAGTTCTTC. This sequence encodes CASSLSGRGYEQFF.

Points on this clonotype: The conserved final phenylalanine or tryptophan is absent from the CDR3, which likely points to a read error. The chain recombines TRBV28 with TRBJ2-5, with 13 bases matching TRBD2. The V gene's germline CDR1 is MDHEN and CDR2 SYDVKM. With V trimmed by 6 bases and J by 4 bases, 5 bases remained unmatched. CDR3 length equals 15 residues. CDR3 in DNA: TGTGCCAGCAGCCCCCGACTAGCGGGGGGAGAGACCCAGTACTTA. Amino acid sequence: CASSPRLAGGETQYL.

In DNA, the CDR3 is TGTGCCAGCAGCTTGGAGAGCTCCAATGAGCAGTACTTC. As protein: CASSLESSNEQYF. The rearrangement joins TRBV5-6 to TRBJ2-7, with no clear D. CDR3 length: 13 residues. Trimming took 0 bases from V and 7 from J, leaving 11 bases between them. Germline-derived CDR1 and CDR2 are SGHDT and YYEEEE.

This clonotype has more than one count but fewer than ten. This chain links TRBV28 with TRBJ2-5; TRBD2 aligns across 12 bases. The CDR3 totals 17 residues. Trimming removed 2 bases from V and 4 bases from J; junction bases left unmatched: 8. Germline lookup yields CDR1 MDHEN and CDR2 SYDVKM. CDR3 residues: CASSLHRLAGDLETQYF. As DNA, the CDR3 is TGTGCCAGCAGTTTACACCGACTAGCGGGAGATTTAGAGACCCAGTACTTC.